A selection of T cell receptor beta chains follows, all from one sample in a study of blood T cell repertoires in COVID-19. TCRdb's copy holds only in-frame clones and misses some; the assay was immunoSEQ multiplex PCR. The data show fewer than 40,000 clones, about four fifths seen once. Sequenced material: peripheral blood. The source is a man older than 75 with active or convalescent COVID-19. The CDR3 runs from the conserved cysteine through the conserved F or W. A D gene is named only where the DNA matches it firmly. Clone size is not always given. Where it is, it says once, few, many or a class for expanded clones.

d_gene | j_gene | v_gene | abundance | CDR3aa | CDR3nt
TRBD1 | TRBJ2-7 | TRBV12-3/TRBV12-4 | once | CASSTGTGNEQYF | TGTGCCAGCAGTACCGGGACAGGGAACGAGCAGTACTTC
TRBD1 | TRBJ1-2 | TRBV14 | few | CASSLDRGYGYTF | TGTGCCAGCAGCCTCGACAGGGGCTATGGCTACACCTTC
TRBD1 | TRBJ1-2 | TRBV7-9 | - | CASSSGQGAGGYTF | TGTGCCAGCAGCTCGGGACAGGGGGCGGGTGGCTACACCTTC
TRBD1 | TRBJ2-2 | TRBV27 | once | CASRTDRGYDTGELFF | TGTGCCAGCAGGACCGACAGGGGGTATGACACCGGGGAGCTGTTTTTT
- | TRBJ1-2 | TRBV7-2 | - | CASSLAVGRGRANYGYTF | TGTGCCAGCAGCTTGGCCGTGGGTAGGGGAAGAGCTAACTATGGCTACACCTTC
TRBD1 | TRBJ2-7 | TRBV30 | once | CACNPGQGVRGEQYF | TGTGCCTGTAACCCGGGACAGGGAGTGCGGGGCGAGCAGTACTTC
- | TRBJ2-1 | TRBV7-3 | - | CASSLDGTVGGLNEQFF | TGTGCCAGCAGCTTAGATGGGACCGTTGGAGGGTTGAATGAGCAGTTCTTC
- | TRBJ2-5 | TRBV2 | - | CASIMEGLTQETQYF | TGTGCCAGCATAATGGAGGGTTTGACCCAAGAGACCCAGTACTTC
- | TRBJ1-4 | TRBV28 | - | CASTGFSEKLFF | TGTGCCAGCACTGGTTTTAGTGAAAAACTGTTTTTT
TRBD2 | TRBJ2-1 | TRBV3-1/TRBV3-2 | - | CASSPGLAGVRGEQFF | TGTGCCAGCAGCCCCGGACTAGCGGGAGTTAGGGGTGAGCAGTTCTTC
- | TRBJ2-6 | TRBV28 | - | CASSRRGAGANVLTF | TGTGCCAGCAGCCGAAGGGGTGCTGGGGCCAACGTCCTGACTTTC
- | TRBJ1-2 | TRBV28 | - | CASSLGAVSGYTF | TGTGCCAGCAGTTTGGGAGCCGTCTCCGGCTACACCTTC
TRBD1 | TRBJ1-2 | TRBV5-4 | few | CASSLNRGSNYGYTF | TGTGCCAGCAGCTTAAACAGGGGTTCTAACTATGGCTACACCTTC
TRBD1 | TRBJ2-1 | TRBV4-1 | few | CASSQVGTLGQYNEQFF | TGCGCCAGCAGCCAAGTGGGGACCCTGGGACAGTACAATGAGCAGTTCTTC
TRBD1 | TRBJ2-3 | TRBV2 | - | CASSRTYGQGAGDTQYF | TGTGCCAGCAGTCGCACGTACGGACAGGGGGCAGGAGATACGCAGTATTTT
- | TRBJ2-1 | TRBV30 | - | CAWKPAVIGEQFF | TGTGCCTGGAAACCGGCGGTTATCGGGGAGCAGTTCTTC
- | TRBJ2-3 | TRBV7-8 | - | CASSLSGADTQYF | TGTGCCAGCAGCTTGTCGGGAGCAGATACGCAGTATTTT
- | TRBJ2-5 | TRBV24-1 | - | CATSDFFAGETQYF | TGTGCCACCAGTGATTTTTTTGCGGGGGAGACCCAGTACTTC
- | TRBJ2-7 | TRBV2 | - | CASSAGLPTYEQYF | TGTGCCAGCAGTGCGGGACTCCCGACCTACGAGCAGTACTTC
- | TRBJ2-2 | TRBV9 | few | CASSEGSAYTGELFF | TGTGCCAGCAGCGAGGGGTCGGCCTACACCGGGGAGCTGTTTTTT
TRBD2 | TRBJ2-1 | TRBV7-6 | - | CASSTSSGRQFF | TGTGCCAGCAGCACTTCTAGCGGGAGGCAGTTCTTC
TRBD2 | TRBJ2-3 | TRBV6-5 | - | CASSPRGARTDTQYF | TGTGCCAGCAGTCCGCGGGGGGCCCGCACAGATACGCAGTATTTT
TRBD1 | TRBJ2-1 | TRBV7-3 | - | CASSLGQLYNEQFF | TGTGCCAGCAGCTTGGGACAGCTCTACAATGAGCAGTTCTTC
- | TRBJ2-3 | TRBV7-2 | - | CASSTDSSNTQYF | TGTGCCAGCAGCACGGACTCGTCGAATACGCAGTATTTT
TRBD2 | TRBJ2-5 | TRBV11-3 | - | CASSSMRGGGTQYF | TGTGCCAGCAGCTCCATGCGCGGGGGTGGGACCCAGTACTTC
- | TRBJ1-6 | TRBV9 | - | CASSVGGDNSPLHF | TGTGCCAGCAGCGTCGGCGGGGATAATTCACCCCTCCACTTT
- | TRBJ1-5 | TRBV7-9 | - | CASSFTGSNQPQHF | TGTGCCAGCAGCTTTACAGGGTCTAACCAGCCCCAGCATTTT
TRBD1 | TRBJ2-1 | TRBV28 | - | CASSLLTGQGAGQFF | TGTGCCAGCAGTTTACTTACCGGACAGGGTGCGGGGCAGTTCTTC
TRBD1 | TRBJ1-6 | TRBV4-1 | - | CASSQGVTGYNSPLHF | TGCGCCAGCAGCCAAGGCGTGACAGGGTATAATTCACCCCTCCACTTT
TRBD2 | TRBJ2-1 | TRBV7-3 | - | CASSLIAGTSAYNEQFF | TGTGCCAGCAGCTTAATTGCGGGGACTAGCGCCTACAATGAGCAGTTCTTC
- | TRBJ2-2 | TRBV28 | - | CASKEYTGELFF | TGTGCCAGCAAGGAGTACACCGGGGAGCTGTTTTTT
TRBD1 | TRBJ2-6 | TRBV5-6 | - | CASSPGQRISGANVLTF | TGTGCCAGCAGTCCGGGACAGCGGATCTCTGGGGCCAACGTCCTGACTTTC
- | TRBJ2-5 | TRBV4-1 | few | CASSQQPPSGTQETQYF | TGCGCCAGCAGCCAACAACCCCCCTCCGGGACTCAAGAGACCCAGTACTTC
TRBD2 | TRBJ2-4 | TRBV27 | - | CASRPHAALLATESKNIQYF | TGTGCCAGCAGACCCCACGCGGCCCTACTAGCGACGGAGTCCAAAAACATTCAGTACTTC
TRBD2 | TRBJ2-7 | TRBV3-1/TRBV3-2 | - | CASTLGLAGPGSRTYEQYF | TGTGCCAGCACCCTTGGGCTAGCGGGGCCTGGGAGTAGAACCTACGAGCAGTACTTC
- | TRBJ1-1 | TRBV1 | - | CTSSQVSSGKMNTEAFF | TGCACCAGCAGCCAAGTTTCTTCGGGGAAGATGAACACTGAAGCTTTCTTT
TRBD2 | TRBJ2-3 | TRBV3-1/TRBV3-2 | - | CASTLSLAGDTQYF | TGTGCCAGCACACTGAGCCTAGCGGGAGATACGCAGTATTTT
- | TRBJ1-1 | TRBV28 | - | CAAAAGFLNTEAFF | TGTGCCGCAGCCGCGGGATTCTTGAACACTGAAGCTTTCTTT
- | TRBJ1-2 | TRBV29-1 | - | CSADSVGGNYGYTF | TGCAGCGCGGATTCTGTGGGGGGAAACTATGGCTACACCTTC
TRBD1 | TRBJ2-7 | TRBV19 | - | CASSRTGSYEQYF | TGTGCCAGTAGTAGGACAGGGTCCTACGAGCAGTACTTC
- | TRBJ1-1 | TRBV25-1 | - | CASSDRTGMNTEAFF | TGTGCCAGCAGTGACCGAACAGGGATGAACACTGAAGCTTTCTTT
- | TRBJ1-1 | TRBV27 | - | CASSLGGGTEAFF | TGTGCCAGCAGTTTAGGGGGGGGCACTGAAGCTTTCTTT
TRBD1 | TRBJ1-1 | TRBV28 | - | CASSPPGQASVLDTEAFF | TGTGCCAGCAGTCCTCCCGGACAGGCAAGCGTTCTGGACACTGAAGCTTTCTTT
- | TRBJ1-1 | TRBV6-6 | - | CASSLPPPPGAEAFF | TGTGCCAGCAGTTTACCACCCCCGCCGGGGGCTGAAGCTTTCTTT
- | TRBJ1-2 | TRBV28 | - | CASNTGFKGYTF | TGTGCCAGCAATACAGGGTTCAAGGGCTACACCTTC
TRBD1 | TRBJ2-7 | TRBV7-8 | - | CASSRDRGHEQYF | TGTGCCAGCAGCAGGGACAGGGGACACGAGCAGTACTTC
- | TRBJ2-7 | TRBV5-4 | - | CASSAAGASSYEQYF | TGTGCCAGCAGCGCTGCAGGGGCGAGCTCCTACGAGCAGTACTTC
TRBD2 | TRBJ2-5 | TRBV4-2 | few | CASSQDPSGGAGETQYF | TGTGCCAGCAGCCAAGATCCCAGCGGGGGGGCCGGGGAGACCCAGTACTTC
- | TRBJ1-4 | TRBV29-1 | - | CSGVQPPEKLFF | TGCAGCGGGGTACAGCCACCGGAAAAACTGTTTTTT
TRBD1 | TRBJ1-1 | TRBV29-1 | - | CSGTFRDRGGSTEAFF | TGCAGCGGAACATTCCGGGACAGGGGCGGCTCTACTGAAGCTTTCTTT
TRBD1 | TRBJ1-1 | TRBV19 | - | CASSIAQGVNTEAFF | TGTGCCAGTAGTATAGCTCAGGGGGTGAACACTGAAGCTTTCTTT
TRBD1 | TRBJ1-6 | TRBV9 | - | CASSVEGQYSPLHF | TGTGCCAGCAGCGTAGAGGGACAGTATTCACCCCTCCACTTT
- | TRBJ2-1 | TRBV19 | many | CASSIRDRQDNEQFF | TGTGCCAGTAGTATACGGGATCGGCAGGACAATGAGCAGTTCTTC
TRBD1 | TRBJ2-1 | TRBV4-1 | - | CASSLGTGVNEQFF | TGCGCCAGCAGCCTGGGGACAGGGGTAAATGAGCAGTTCTTC
TRBD2 | TRBJ2-7 | TRBV29-1 | once | CSVGGGNLKAYEQYF | TGCAGCGTTGGGGGAGGGAATCTAAAAGCGTACGAGCAGTACTTC
- | TRBJ2-1 | TRBV28 | - | CASSLYGIPTSSYNEQFF | TGTGCCAGCAGTTTATACGGGATACCGACTAGCTCCTACAATGAGCAGTTCTTC
- | TRBJ1-1 | TRBV29-1 | - | CSVWAPSFTEAFF | TGCAGCGTTTGGGCCCCGTCCTTCACTGAAGCTTTCTTT